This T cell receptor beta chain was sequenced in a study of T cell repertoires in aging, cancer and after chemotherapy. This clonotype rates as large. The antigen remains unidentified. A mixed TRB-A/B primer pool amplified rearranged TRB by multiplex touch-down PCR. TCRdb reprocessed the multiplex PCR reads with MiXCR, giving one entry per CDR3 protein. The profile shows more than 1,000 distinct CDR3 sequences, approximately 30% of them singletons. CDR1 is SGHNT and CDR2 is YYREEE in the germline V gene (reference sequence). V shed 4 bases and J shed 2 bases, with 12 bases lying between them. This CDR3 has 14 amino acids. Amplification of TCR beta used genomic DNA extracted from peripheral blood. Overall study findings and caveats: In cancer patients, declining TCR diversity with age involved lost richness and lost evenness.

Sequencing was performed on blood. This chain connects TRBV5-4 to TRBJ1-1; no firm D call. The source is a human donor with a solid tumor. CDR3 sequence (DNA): TGTGCCAGCAGCCCACCACGAGAAAACACTGAAGCTTTCTTT. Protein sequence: CASSPPRENTEAFF.